The subject of this entry is one TCR beta chain. The antigen remains undetermined. This sample was included in a study of T cell responses to AZD1222 COVID-19 vaccine. Overall study results and limits: Variant regions that are unmutated are reportedly the target of nearly half of spike-specific TCRs. The sample set comprised mostly white British donors with more females, and clonal diversity was possibly underestimated.

Profiled with immunoSEQ multiplex PCR; TCRdb holds only in-frame clones, not every one. Of some 130,000 clones in the sample, more than 75% were seen once. Germline CDR1 is KGHDR and CDR2 is SFDVKD. The CDR3 has 16 residues. Trimming cost V 1 base and J 1 base; bases outside gene matches: 2. The input for sequencing was peripheral blood, taken on day 0 of AZD1222 vaccination. The chain combines TRBV24-1 with TRBJ2-2; TRBD1 aligns across 7 bases. The TCR sequence derives from an adult in good health. As DNA, the CDR3 is TGTGCCACCAGTGATTTATCAGGGGGGAACACCGGGGAGCTGTTTTTT. It yields the protein CATSDLSGGNTGELFF.